This T cell receptor beta chain was captured by sequencing in a study of T-cell reconstitution after alpha-beta-depleted transplantation in children. Trimming cost V 5 bases and J 0 bases, with 13 bases left between them. The germline gives CDR1 MNHEY, CDR2 SVGEGT. This CDR3 spans 15 amino acids. A library of TCRbeta sequences, prepared with unique molecular identifiers, was generated. Via MiXCR, TCRdb re-called the PCR reads, giving one row per CDR3 protein. The sample contains around 600,000 distinct CDR3 sequences, approximately 10% of which appear only once. This clonotype was counted a few times.

The rearrangement links TRBV6-2 or TRBV6-3 to TRBJ1-2; D perhaps matches TRBD1 (5 bases). The source of this sequence is a human donor who donated a stem cell graft to a child with acute myeloid leukemia. The sequencing used PBMCs from the stem cell graft donor, collected from the stem cell graft. In nucleotides, the CDR3 is TGTGCCAGCAGTACCGATGGGGGTGCTAACTATGGCTACACCTTC. Translation gives CASSTDGGANYGYTF.